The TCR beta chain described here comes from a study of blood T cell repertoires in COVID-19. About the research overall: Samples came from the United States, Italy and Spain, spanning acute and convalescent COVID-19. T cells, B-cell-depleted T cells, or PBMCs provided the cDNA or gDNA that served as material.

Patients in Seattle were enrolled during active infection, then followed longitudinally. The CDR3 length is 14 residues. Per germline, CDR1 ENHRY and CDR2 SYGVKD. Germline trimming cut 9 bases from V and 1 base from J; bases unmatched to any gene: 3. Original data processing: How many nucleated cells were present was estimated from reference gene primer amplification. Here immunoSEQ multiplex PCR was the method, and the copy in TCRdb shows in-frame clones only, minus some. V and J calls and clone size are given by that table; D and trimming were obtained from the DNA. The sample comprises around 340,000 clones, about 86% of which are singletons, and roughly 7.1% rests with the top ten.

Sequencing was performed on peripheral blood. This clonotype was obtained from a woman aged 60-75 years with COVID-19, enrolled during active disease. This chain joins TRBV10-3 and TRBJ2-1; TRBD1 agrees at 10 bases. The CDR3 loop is CAIQGQGSYNEQFF. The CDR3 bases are TGTGCCATACAGGGACAGGGGTCCTACAATGAGCAGTTCTTC.